This T cell receptor (beta chain) comes out of a study of T cell repertoires in ileal Crohn's disease. Study information: Operated complications were stricturing disease (about 60%) and penetrating disease (around 40%).

As regards this clone: What it binds is not known.

Time point specified: neoterminal ileum biopsy at postoperative endoscopy, about 6 months after surgery. Assay used: immunoSEQ multiplex PCR; TCRdb lists only in-frame clones, some missing. The table has about 62,000 clones, 85% to 90% seen once; the top ten hold 2% to 2.5%. Study outcomes and limitations: High-frequency clones were more common in sorted CD8 than CD4 cells. Clonality above 26.8% at surgery always came with endoscopic recurrence.

This CDR3 has 17 residues. Per germline, CDR1 MGHRA and CDR2 YSYEKL. Losses at the gene ends were 10 bases for V and 0 bases for J; bases not matched to a gene: 11. The specimen sequenced was ileal tissue. This chain uses TRBV4-1 with TRBJ2-6, with TRBD2 matching over 8 bases. The sequence came from an adult with Crohn's disease. CDR3 nucleotides: TGCGCCACGGACGGGGGGGTAGGGCCCTCTGGGGCCAACGTCCTGACTTTC. This codes for CATDGGVGPSGANVLTF.